This is a list of T cell receptor beta chains from one sample in a study of blood T cell repertoires in COVID-19. Clones were sequenced by immunoSEQ multiplex PCR, and TCRdb holds only the in-frame ones, with some missing. The sample holds 150,000 to 200,000 clones; about four fifths are singletons and the top ten take 9.5% to 15%. Source material: peripheral blood. Every receptor here comes from a woman aged 80 or over with COVID-19, enrolled during active disease. The CDR3 runs from the conserved cysteine through the conserved F or W. The D gene is left open where the match is weak. Size is omitted from some rows. Given values are once, few, many or a class for expanded clones.

TRBV2	TRBD1	TRBJ1-2	-	CASSASGTGNGYTF	TGTGCCAGCAGTGCCTCCGGGACAGGGAACGGCTACACCTTC
TRBV11-3	-	TRBJ2-1	-	CASSSRRDGQFF	TGTGCCAGCAGCTCCCGGAGGGACGGGCAGTTCTTC
TRBV5-8	TRBD1	TRBJ2-3	-	CASSLGSGGRTDTQYF	TGTGCCAGCAGCTTGGGGTCAGGGGGTAGGACAGATACGCAGTATTTT
TRBV7-9	-	TRBJ2-5	-	CASSLVGNSGETQYF	TGTGCCAGCAGCTTAGTTGGTAATTCAGGGGAGACCCAGTACTTC
TRBV9	TRBD1	TRBJ1-2	-	CASNKGADFDGYTF	TGTGCCAGCAACAAGGGGGCCGATTTCGATGGCTACACCTTC
TRBV2	TRBD1	TRBJ2-5	once	CASRARTGTETQYF	TGTGCCAGCAGAGCTAGGACAGGGACGGAGACCCAGTACTTC
TRBV5-1	-	TRBJ1-2	-	CASSPGGGRDYGYTF	TGCGCCAGCAGCCCTGGCGGGGGGCGCGACTATGGCTACACCTTC
TRBV7-2	-	TRBJ2-2	-	CATSGGLSTGELFF	TGTGCCACCTCAGGGGGACTTAGCACCGGGGAGCTGTTTTTT
TRBV21-1	-	TRBJ1-1	-	CASSFGTDPFRGENTEAFF	TGTGCCAGCAGCTTTGGGACAGACCCATTTCGAGGGGAGAACACTGAAGCTTTCTTT
TRBV29-1	-	TRBJ1-2	once	CSVGIGGASGYTF	TGCAGCGTTGGGATTGGGGGGGCCTCTGGCTACACCTTC
TRBV28	TRBD1	TRBJ1-5	-	CATRTGIQPQHF	TGTGCCACCCGGACAGGAATTCAGCCCCAGCATTTT
TRBV29-1	-	TRBJ1-2	-	CSVDTSGSTGYTF	TGCAGCGTAGATACCTCCGGGAGTACGGGCTACACCTTC
TRBV7-9	-	TRBJ1-5	-	CASSLGTTNQPQHF	TGTGCCAGCAGCTTAGGGACTACTAATCAGCCCCAGCATTTT
TRBV18	TRBD1	TRBJ2-7	-	CASSPRTGDYEQYF	TGTGCCAGCTCACCCCGGACAGGGGACTACGAGCAGTACTTC
TRBV5-6	TRBD2	TRBJ2-7	few	CASSKRLAGEAYEQYF	TGTGCCAGCAGTAAACGACTAGCGGGAGAGGCCTACGAGCAGTACTTC
TRBV6-5	-	TRBJ1-1	-	CASSSGTEAFF	TGTGCCAGCAGTTCCGGGACAGAAGCTTTCTTT